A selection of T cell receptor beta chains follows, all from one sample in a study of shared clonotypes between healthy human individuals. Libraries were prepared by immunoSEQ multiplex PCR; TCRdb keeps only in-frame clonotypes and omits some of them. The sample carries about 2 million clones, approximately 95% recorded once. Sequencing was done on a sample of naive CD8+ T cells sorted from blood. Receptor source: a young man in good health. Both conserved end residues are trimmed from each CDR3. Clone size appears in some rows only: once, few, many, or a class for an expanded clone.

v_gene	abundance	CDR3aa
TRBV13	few	ASSSLASSGPYEQY
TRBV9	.	ASSVADGSSYNEQF
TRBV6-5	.	ASSGGGPGELF
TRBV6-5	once	ASIGGYEQY
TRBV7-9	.	ASSLVAGSSYEQY
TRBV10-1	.	ASRGSGGEFRSYNSPLH
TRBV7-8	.	ASSLALDRGGDEQF
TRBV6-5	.	ASSPSALGYGYT
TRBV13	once	ASSLTPAGAPSTDTQY
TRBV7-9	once	ASSSRDRLYEQY
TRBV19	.	ATKVAGSYEQY
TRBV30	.	AWSDPPFRSSASYEQY
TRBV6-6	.	ASSLDSGETQY
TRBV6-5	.	ASSYSEGVDTQY
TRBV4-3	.	ASSQDWGNQPQH
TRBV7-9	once	ASSSYGTELSTDTQY
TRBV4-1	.	ASSQVEGQGANGYT
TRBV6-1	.	ASRSGVWNTEAF
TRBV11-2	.	ASSFYRGDTGELF
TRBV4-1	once	ASSRLDRGGAYEQY
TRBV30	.	AWSRGGDEQY
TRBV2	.	ASSEPSGMRPYEQY
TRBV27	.	ASSYGPGSNQPQH
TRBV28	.	ASSSPGDTEAF
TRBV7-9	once	AMGSATNEKLF
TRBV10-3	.	AISEARLGGSYGYT
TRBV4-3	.	ASSHLLAGGDTQY